This T cell receptor (beta chain) was sequenced in a study of radiotherapy plus CTLA-4 blockade in lung cancer. Study observations and caveats: The best predictor of response was reported to be early blood T cell clone dynamics, with interferon-beta. Blood-borne expansion of tumor-derived TCR clones followed radiotherapy plus ipilimumab.

Using immunoSEQ multiplex PCR, the repertoire was profiled, and TCRdb retains in-frame clones only, with some absent. The sample contains roughly 120,000 clones, 65% to 85% of which appear only once. On this clone: Its cognate antigen is unknown.

The ends lost 5 bases at V and 11 bases at J; junction bases unmatched: 13. The CDR3 extends over 14 amino acids. Germline-derived CDR1 and CDR2 are MGHRA and YSYEKL. The sequence was obtained from a human donor with non-small cell lung cancer who had a partial response to radiotherapy plus ipilimumab. V and J are TRBV4-1 and TRBJ1-1; 8 bases fit TRBD1. The sample here was peripheral blood, taken from a patient treated with radiotherapy plus ipilimumab. The CDR3 nucleotides read TGCGCCAGCAGCTTAAATGACAGGGGCACCGCGGCTTTCTTT. It yields the protein CASSLNDRGTAAFF.